A selection of T cell receptor beta chains follows, all from one sample in a study of human thymus T cells. This table comes from immunoSEQ multiplex PCR, and its TCRdb copy is limited to in-frame clones, with some not included. The sample has roughly 130,000 clones, around 94% seen once. Input material: thymus tissue. These receptors originate from a boy under three years old with a congenital heart defect but otherwise immunologically healthy. Each CDR3 is given with its conserved first and last residue. A D gene is named only where the DNA matches it firmly. The size entry is marked missing in some rows and otherwise reads once, few, many or a size class.

J gene,D gene,V gene,clone size,CDR3 DNA,CDR3 protein
TRBJ1-2,TRBD1,TRBV6-4,few,TGTGCCAGCAGTGAAGGGGGCGATGGCTACACCTTC,CASSEGGDGYTF
TRBJ1-4,TRBD1,TRBV5-4,.,TGTGCCAGCAGCATGTACACCAGCCCGGGACAGCGGGAAAAACTGTTTTTT,CASSMYTSPGQREKLFF
TRBJ1-2,TRBD1,TRBV4-1,.,TGCGCCAGCAGCCATGTCAGGGGGCTGGATGGCTACACCTTC,CASSHVRGLDGYTF
TRBJ1-3,.,TRBV11-3,.,TGTGCCAGCAGCCGGGCAGGGAGGAGAAACACCATATATTTT,CASSRAGRRNTIYF
TRBJ2-3,.,TRBV6-4,.,TGTGCCAGCGGAAACGCCACAGATACGCAGTATTTT,CASGNATDTQYF
TRBJ2-6,.,TRBV11-1,.,TGTGCCAGCAGCTCCGGACGGCTCTCTGGGGCCAACGTCCTGACTTTC,CASSSGRLSGANVLTF
TRBJ1-2,TRBD1,TRBV27,.,TGTGCCAGCAGTTCCCTCGGGACAGGGTCCGATGAATGTGGCTACACCTTC,CASSSLGTGSDECGYTF
TRBJ1-1,.,TRBV5-1,.,TGCGCCAGCAGCCCGGGCGGAGGGTACACTGAAGCTTTCTTT,CASSPGGGYTEAFF
TRBJ1-2,.,TRBV18,.,TGTGCCAGCTCACCACCCATCGGCTATGGCTACACCTTC,CASSPPIGYGYTF
TRBJ1-2,.,TRBV4-3,once,TGCGCCAGCAGCCAAGATAGTGGGCCGGGACCGAGTAACTATGGCTACACCTTC,CASSQDSGPGPSNYGYTF
TRBJ1-6,TRBD1,TRBV18,.,TGTGCCAGCTCACGAGGGGGTATGACACAGGGGGCGCGTCCCCTCCACTTT,CASSRGGMTQGARPLHF
TRBJ2-6,.,TRBV19,.,TGTGCCAGTAGTATCTCAGTGGGGCAGTCTGGGGCCAACGTCCTGACTTTC,CASSISVGQSGANVLTF
TRBJ2-2,.,TRBV30,.,TGTGCCTGGGGAGTAGTTTTCTCGAACGGGGAGCTGTTTTTT,CAWGVVFSNGELFF